Presented here are 18 T cell receptor beta chains from one specimen sequenced in a study of vaccination and CD4 T cells after COVID-19. Time point reported: late sampling 161 to 241 days after vaccination in three convalescent patients. Treatment indicated: roughly 10-day PBMC culture with coronavirus spike peptide pools or control peptides (ViraFEST assay). These receptors lack a known antigen. Sequence data for DNA of cultured CD4+ T cells were generated by the Oncomine TCR Beta short-read assay. TCRdb passed the PCR reads through MiXCR, listing each CDR3 protein once. The sample consists of tens of thousands of distinct CDR3 sequences, 43% of them appearing once. The sequencing here drew on CD4+ T cells from blood, cultured in vitro, taken about 7 months after SARS-CoV-2 vaccination. These receptors all come from a human donor who had recovered from COVID-19.

The rearrangement links TRBV20-1 to TRBJ2-7, with D uncertain. V was cut by 6 bases and J by 3 bases, with 9 bases left in between. The CDR3 runs to 11 residues. The germline V gene has CDR1 DFQATT and CDR2 SNEGSKA (reference sequence). For the CDR3, the DNA is TGCAGTGCGGATAATGACTACGAGCAGTACTTC. Its translation: CSADNDYEQYF.

This chain links TRBV5-3 with TRBJ2-3, with D possibly matching TRBD1 (6 bases). TRBV5-3 qualifies as an ORF whose function is uncertain. CDR3 length equals 15 residues. V was clipped by 8 bases and J by 2 bases, with 18 bases between them. The CDR3 nucleotides are TGTGCCAGCAGCCGTTCAGGGGCACCCACAGATACGCAGTATTTT. Amino acids: CASSRSGAPTDTQYF.

The chain links TRBV28 to TRBJ2-5, with TRBD1 as a possible D gene (7 bases). V was pared by 6 bases and J by 0 bases, with 8 bases between. The CDR3 spans 13 residues. Germline CDR1 reads MDHEN; CDR2 reads SYDVKM. This CDR3 is CASSRGDQETQYF. The DNA of the CDR3 is TGTGCCAGCAGCAGGGGGGACCAAGAGACCCAGTACTTC.

This clonotype appeared a single time. The rearrangement links TRBV28 to TRBJ2-4; D is tentatively TRBD1 or TRBD2 (7 bases each). CDR3 size: 15 residues. Germline V gene sequence: CDR1 MDHEN, CDR2 SYDVKM. Trimming left V 7 bases short and J 4 bases short, with 17 bases between. The CDR3 loop is CASTQGEGGKNIQYF. The CDR3 nucleotides are TGTGCCAGCACCCAGGGGGAGGGGGGGAAAAACATTCAGTACTTC.

This clonotype was observed a handful of times. This chain joins TRBV24-1 and TRBJ2-5; D not resolved. V was cut by 3 bases and J by 3 bases, with 10 bases left in between. CDR3 length: 14 amino acids. The germline V gene encodes CDR1 KGHDR and CDR2 SFDVKD. The CDR3 coding sequence is TGTGCCACCAGTGATACTACGGTAGAAGAGACCCAGTACTTC. Its protein is CATSDTTVEETQYF.

The chain carries TRBV6-5 and TRBJ2-7; 7 positions match TRBD2. The CDR3 has 14 amino acids. Germline V gene data show CDR1 as MNHEY and CDR2 as SVGAGI. Trimming took 4 bases from V and 3 from J; bases not matched to a gene: 6. CDR3 nucleotide sequence: TGTGCCAGCAGTTTGGGACTATCGGTCTACGAGCAGTACTTC. Its translation: CASSLGLSVYEQYF.

This clonotype was counted between two and nine times. The chain carries TRBV24-1 and TRBJ2-7, with TRBD1 matching 11 bases. The CDR3 loop spans 15 amino acids. Germline CDR1 is KGHDR and CDR2 is SFDVKD. The V segment lost 4 bases and the J segment 5 bases; nucleotides outside the gene matches: 6. The CDR3 DNA reads TGTGCCACCAGTGACCCTGGACAGGGGGCCCACGAGCAGTACTTC. Amino acids: CATSDPGQGAHEQYF.

This clonotype occurred a few times. V and J are TRBV20-1 and TRBJ2-1; 8 bases match TRBD2. CDR3 length equals 14 residues. The germline CDR1 and CDR2 sequences are DFQATT and SNEGSKA (reference sequence). The V segment lost 1 base and the J segment 7 bases; nucleotides outside the gene matches: 6. The CDR3 DNA is TGCAGTGCTAGAGTCGGGAGGGCCATTAATGAGCAGTTCTTC. It yields the protein CSARVGRAINEQFF.

The chain is built from TRBV4-3 and TRBJ2-1; TRBD2 matches at 8 bases. The length of the CDR3 is 17 residues. Germline CDR1 reads LGHNA; CDR2 reads YSLEER. V lost 8 bases, J lost 6 bases, and 18 bases stayed unmatched. Written as DNA, the CDR3 is TGCGCCAGCTTACCATCGGGTGTAGCGGGAAATTGCAATGAGCAGTTCTTC. It specifies CASLPSGVAGNCNEQFF.

This rearrangement joins TRBV27 to TRBJ2-1; 15 positions match TRBD2. The germline gives CDR1 MNHEY, CDR2 SMNVEV (reference sequence). The CDR3 has 17 amino acids. V shed 5 bases, J shed 9 bases, and the junction held 11 bases outside the gene matches. CDR3 DNA sequence: TGTGCCAGCAGTCGTTCTTGGACTAGCGGGAGGGCCATTGAGCAGTTCTTC. Amino acid sequence: CASSRSWTSGRAIEQFF.

The J gene is TRBJ2-1, the V gene TRBV20-1; the D gene is possibly TRBD1 (5 bases). CDR1 is DFQATT and CDR2 is SNEGSKA in the germline V gene (reference sequence). Trimming cost V 0 bases and J 9 bases, with 15 bases left between them. The CDR3 covers 14 residues. The CDR3 reads CSARDLKGHLEQFF. Here the CDR3 DNA reads TGCAGTGCTAGAGATCTCAAGGGGCACCTTGAGCAGTTCTTC.

The genes are TRBV7-9 and TRBJ2-1, with 8 bases that match TRBD2. The CDR3 runs 15 residues. Germline assignment: CDR1 SEHNR and CDR2 FQNEAQ (reference sequence). The CDR3 region has the DNA TGTGGAGCGGGAGTAAATTTGGGGCTCTACAATGAGCAGTTCTTC. This encodes CGAGVNLGLYNEQFF.

This clonotype was picked up one time. The chain combines TRBV10-2 with TRBJ1-5; weak D call: TRBD1 (5 bases). Germline assignment: CDR1 WSHSY and CDR2 SAAADI. Trimming took 10 bases from V and 4 from J, leaving 14 bases between them. CDR3 length equals 13 residues. CDR3 sequence (DNA): TGCGCCACCCGACGGGGGGGGAATCAGCCCCAGCATTTT. Protein product: CATRRGGNQPQHF.

This clonotype was seen only a few times. V usage is TRBV2 and J usage is TRBJ2-7, with D possibly TRBD2 on 7 matching bases. Trimming shortened V by 3 bases and J by 0 bases, and 15 bases separated the two germline ends. This CDR3 has 16 amino acids. CDR1 is SNHLY and CDR2 is FYNNEI in the germline V gene. The CDR3 here is CASSEGGTLSSYEQYF. The DNA for the CDR3 is TGTGCCAGCAGTGAGGGGGGGACACTGAGCTCCTACGAGCAGTACTTC.

The chain couples TRBV18 to TRBJ2-6; a possible D gene is TRBD1 (6 bases). The CDR3 totals 15 residues. The germline gives CDR1 KGHSH, CDR2 LQKENI. Deletions cut 3 bases from V and 0 bases from J, with 6 bases between. In nucleotides, the CDR3 is TGTGCCAGCTCACCGGACAGCTCTGGGGCCAACGTCCTGACTTTC. Encoded protein: CASSPDSSGANVLTF. Looking up the rest from reference TRBV18 and TRBJ2-6 gives the full variable domain: NAGVMQNPRHLVRRRGQEARLRCSPMKGHSHVYWYRQLPEEGLKFMVYLQKENIIDESGMPKERFSAEFPKEGPSILRIQQVVRGDSAAYFCASSPDSSGANVLTFGAGSRLTVL.

V is TRBV28 and J is TRBJ1-5; TRBD1 might be the D (6 bases). The CDR3 spans 15 residues. Trimming pared 2 bases from V and 3 bases from J, leaving 11 bases between. The V gene's germline CDR1 is MDHEN and CDR2 SYDVKM. This CDR3 reads CASSLAGAHNQPQHF. The CDR3 nucleotides read TGTGCCAGCAGTTTAGCAGGGGCCCACAATCAGCCCCAGCATTTT.

This chain connects TRBV20-1 to TRBJ2-5; D remains unclear. Trimming took 0 bases from V and 0 from J, leaving 5 bases between them. In germline, CDR1 is DFQATT, CDR2 SNEGSKA (reference sequence). The CDR3 runs 13 residues. CDR3 nucleotide sequence: TGCAGTGCTAGAGACAGGTACCAAGAGACCCAGTACTTC. It codes for CSARDRYQETQYF.

With regard to this clonotype: Being one base from a much bigger clone, this may be a read error. The rearrangement joins TRBV6-1 to TRBJ2-7, with 10 bases lining up with TRBD1. CDR3 size: 15 residues. CDR1 and CDR2 (germline): MNHNS, SASEGT. CDR3 sequence reads: CVSSVLTGGLYEQYF. Here the CDR3 DNA reads TGTGTCAGCAGTGTTTTGACAGGGGGCCTTTACGAGCAGTACTTC.